The rows below give T cell receptor beta chains drawn from one sample of a study of regulatory T cells in long-lasting Graves disease. MiXCR, applied by TCRdb to the multiplex PCR reads, yields one record per CDR3 protein. Altogether roughly 500,000 distinct CDR3 sequences are present, approximately 13% being singletons, with the ten largest covering roughly 9.7%. The data also belong to a second study, concerning T cells in Graves' hyperthyroidism and ophthalmopathy.

Sequenced material: peripheral blood mononuclear cells (PBMCs), taken at new diagnosis, from a patient treated with antithyroid drugs. The receptors were gathered from a man aged 25-45 years with Graves disease. CDR3s include the opening cysteine and the closing phenylalanine or tryptophan. D genes are given only for firm matches. Where a row states a size, it is once, few, many or the class of an expanded clone; other rows omit it.

15	TRBV2	NA	TRBJ2-1	NA	CASSEAGLYDNEQFF	TGTGCCAGCAGTGAAGCAGGACTATACGACAATGAGCAGTTCTTC
16	TRBV7-9	TRBD2	TRBJ2-1	many	CASSPRLAGGLNEQFF	TGTGCCAGCAGCCCCCGACTAGCGGGAGGCCTCAATGAGCAGTTCTTC
13	TRBV29-1	TRBD1	TRBJ1-1	NA	CSVGRGRNTEAFF	TGCAGCGTGGGCAGGGGGCGCAACACTGAAGCTTTCTTT
13	TRBV11-2	NA	TRBJ2-5	many	CASSLGVEETQYF	TGTGCCAGCAGCTTGGGGGTAGAGGAGACCCAGTACTTC
13	TRBV30	NA	TRBJ1-5	few	CAWSETGSQPQHF	TGTGCCTGGAGTGAAACAGGGTCACAGCCCCAGCATTTT
15	TRBV12-3/TRBV12-4	NA	TRBJ2-7	many	CASSPETGGSYEQYF	TGTGCCAGCAGTCCTGAGACTGGGGGGTCCTACGAGCAGTACTTC
15	TRBV20-1	TRBD2	TRBJ2-1	many	CSAGGDLVALGEQFF	TGCAGTGCTGGGGGGGACTTGGTTGCTTTGGGGGAGCAGTTCTTC
16	TRBV5-1	TRBD2	TRBJ2-3	NA	CASSSSAGGSTDTQYF	TGCGCCAGCAGCTCCTCGGCGGGAGGTAGCACAGATACGCAGTATTTT
11	TRBV9	NA	TRBJ2-1	NA	CASSVRDEQFF	TGTGCCAGCAGCGTTAGGGATGAGCAGTTCTTC
14	TRBV27	TRBD1	TRBJ1-5	many	CASVRDRGLQPQHF	TGTGCCAGCGTCCGGGACAGGGGACTTCAGCCCCAGCATTTT
15	TRBV27	NA	TRBJ2-7	many	CASLPGQGRWREQYF	TGTGCCAGCCTGCCGGGGCAGGGCAGATGGAGGGAGCAGTACTTC
15	TRBV20-1	TRBD1	TRBJ2-1	many	CSATDSTGGIGEQFF	TGCAGTGCTACGGACTCGACAGGGGGCATCGGTGAGCAGTTCTTC
12	TRBV12-3/TRBV12-4	NA	TRBJ2-1	few	CASTQFYNEQFF	TGTGCCAGCACCCAATTCTACAATGAGCAGTTCTTC
15	TRBV5-1	TRBD2	TRBJ2-1	many	CASSPGTSGHNEQFF	TGCGCCAGCAGCCCAGGGACTAGCGGTCACAATGAGCAGTTCTTC
13	TRBV6-1	NA	TRBJ2-7	many	CASRPNTQDEQYF	TGTGCCAGCAGGCCGAACACTCAAGACGAGCAGTACTTC
16	TRBV18	TRBD2	TRBJ2-5	NA	CAGSPWTSGKQETQYF	TGTGCCGGCTCACCCTGGACTAGCGGAAAACAAGAGACCCAGTACTTC